This is a list of T cell receptor beta chains from one sample in a study of blood T cell repertoires in COVID-19. Produced via immunoSEQ multiplex PCR; TCRdb's table is partial and in-frame only. Of about 280,000 clones in the sample, around 87% were seen once. Sequencing input: peripheral blood. These receptor sequences come from a woman aged 25 to 45 who had recovered from COVID-19. Both conserved end residues are part of each CDR3. Each record gives: clone size, V gene, D gene, J gene, CDR3 DNA, CDR3 protein. D genes are given only for firm matches. Only some rows state a clone size, as once, few, many or a class for expanded clones.

clone_size: .; v_call: TRBV3-1/TRBV3-2; d_call: TRBD1; j_call: TRBJ2-7; cdr3_nt: TGTGCCAGCAGCCCGAGACAGGGATCGGGAGAGCAGTACTTC; cdr3_aa: CASSPRQGSGEQYF
clone_size: .; v_call: TRBV5-8; d_call: TRBD1; j_call: TRBJ2-7; cdr3_nt: TGTGCCAGCAGCTTGGCGGACAGGTCCTACGAGCAGTACTTC; cdr3_aa: CASSLADRSYEQYF
clone_size: .; v_call: TRBV4-1; d_call: TRBD1; j_call: TRBJ2-7; cdr3_nt: TGCGCCAGCAGCCAACCCGGACAGGGGCGATCCTACGAGCAGTACTTC; cdr3_aa: CASSQPGQGRSYEQYF
clone_size: .; v_call: TRBV4-3; d_call: .; j_call: TRBJ2-4; cdr3_nt: TGCGCCAGCAGCCTGGACAGATTAGCCAAAAACATTCAGTACTTC; cdr3_aa: CASSLDRLAKNIQYF
clone_size: .; v_call: TRBV6-5; d_call: .; j_call: TRBJ1-4; cdr3_nt: TGTGCCAGCAGTTGGGGCGGGGGGCTGGATGAAAAACTGTTTTTT; cdr3_aa: CASSWGGGLDEKLFF
clone_size: .; v_call: TRBV28; d_call: .; j_call: TRBJ1-6; cdr3_nt: TGTGCCAGCAGTTTAAGGCAGGCCCCACCGAATTCACCCCTCCACTTT; cdr3_aa: CASSLRQAPPNSPLHF
clone_size: .; v_call: TRBV19; d_call: .; j_call: TRBJ1-2; cdr3_nt: TGTGCCAGTCCCACAGGCGATAATTTC; cdr3_aa: CASPTGDNF
clone_size: .; v_call: TRBV6-4; d_call: .; j_call: TRBJ2-6; cdr3_nt: TGTGCCAGCAGTGCCGAGTTTACTGGGGCCAACGTCCTGACTTTC; cdr3_aa: CASSAEFTGANVLTF
clone_size: .; v_call: TRBV6-5; d_call: TRBD1; j_call: TRBJ2-1; cdr3_nt: TGTGCCAGCACAGGGGGCTACAATGAGCAGTTCTTC; cdr3_aa: CASTGGYNEQFF
clone_size: .; v_call: TRBV5-1; d_call: TRBD2; j_call: TRBJ2-1; cdr3_nt: TGCGCCAGCAGCTTGGGCCTAGCGGGGCCCTTTGGGAATGAGCAGTTCTTC; cdr3_aa: CASSLGLAGPFGNEQFF
clone_size: .; v_call: TRBV3-1/TRBV3-2; d_call: .; j_call: TRBJ1-2; cdr3_nt: TGTGCCAGCAGCCAAGATCTAGCCAGGGGAGGGTCTAACTATGGCTACACCTTC; cdr3_aa: CASSQDLARGGSNYGYTF
clone_size: .; v_call: TRBV12-5; d_call: .; j_call: TRBJ2-3; cdr3_nt: TGTGCTAGTGCCCCCATGAAAGCTGGAGGGGCAGATACGCAGTATTTT; cdr3_aa: CASAPMKAGGADTQYF
clone_size: .; v_call: TRBV19; d_call: .; j_call: TRBJ2-2; cdr3_nt: TGTGCCAGTCGGACACGAAACACCGGGGAGCTGTTTTTT; cdr3_aa: CASRTRNTGELFF
clone_size: .; v_call: TRBV19; d_call: .; j_call: TRBJ1-6; cdr3_nt: TGTGCCAGTATTCCCCGGCGGGGGCATGGCTATAATTCACCCCTCCACTTT; cdr3_aa: CASIPRRGHGYNSPLHF
clone_size: .; v_call: TRBV4-3; d_call: TRBD1; j_call: TRBJ2-5; cdr3_nt: TGCGCCAGCAGCCAAGATAGGGACAGGGAGGCGCAGTACTTC; cdr3_aa: CASSQDRDREAQYF
clone_size: .; v_call: TRBV7-9; d_call: TRBD2; j_call: TRBJ2-1; cdr3_nt: TGTGCCAGCACACTAGCGGCCCACAATGAGCAGTTCTTC; cdr3_aa: CASTLAAHNEQFF
clone_size: .; v_call: TRBV7-9; d_call: TRBD1; j_call: TRBJ2-7; cdr3_nt: TGTGCCAGCAGCGATCAGGGGGCTAAAACCTACGAGCAGTACTTC; cdr3_aa: CASSDQGAKTYEQYF
clone_size: .; v_call: TRBV19; d_call: TRBD1; j_call: TRBJ1-1; cdr3_nt: TGTGCCAGTCGTTTATCGACAGGGGGCGCGTCAACTGAAGCTTTCTTT; cdr3_aa: CASRLSTGGASTEAFF
clone_size: .; v_call: TRBV6-6; d_call: .; j_call: TRBJ1-5; cdr3_nt: TGTGCCAGCAGTTACGCCGGGACAAATAGCAATCAGCCCCAGCATTTT; cdr3_aa: CASSYAGTNSNQPQHF
clone_size: .; v_call: TRBV5-6; d_call: .; j_call: TRBJ2-2; cdr3_nt: TGTGCCAGCAGCTTGCTTCGGGAGACGAACACCGGGGAGCTGTTTTTT; cdr3_aa: CASSLLRETNTGELFF
clone_size: .; v_call: TRBV15; d_call: .; j_call: TRBJ2-2; cdr3_nt: TGTGCCACCAGCAGGGGGGGTACCACCGGGGAGCTGTTTTTT; cdr3_aa: CATSRGGTTGELFF
clone_size: .; v_call: TRBV18; d_call: .; j_call: TRBJ2-2; cdr3_nt: TGTGCCAGCTCACGCTCGTCAGGGCCGAGGAACACCGGGGAGCTGTTTTTT; cdr3_aa: CASSRSSGPRNTGELFF
clone_size: .; v_call: TRBV11-3; d_call: .; j_call: TRBJ1-1; cdr3_nt: TGTGCCAGCAGCTTCAACACGTTTAAGGACAGCCGGGCTGAAGCTTTCTTT; cdr3_aa: CASSFNTFKDSRAEAFF
clone_size: .; v_call: TRBV28; d_call: TRBD2; j_call: TRBJ2-3; cdr3_nt: TGTGCCAGCAGTTTATATCCGTTAGCGGGAGGGCCGGGCACAGATACGCAGTATTTT; cdr3_aa: CASSLYPLAGGPGTDTQYF
clone_size: .; v_call: TRBV21-1; d_call: .; j_call: TRBJ2-5; cdr3_nt: TGTGCCAGCAGCGCACCCTCCGGGACTAGACAGAGGTGGAAGACCCAGTACTTC; cdr3_aa: CASSAPSGTRQRWKTQYF
clone_size: .; v_call: TRBV5-5; d_call: .; j_call: TRBJ1-3; cdr3_nt: TGTGCCAGCAGACAGGACCTCTCTGGAAACACCATATATTTT; cdr3_aa: CASRQDLSGNTIYF
clone_size: .; v_call: TRBV7-2; d_call: TRBD1; j_call: TRBJ2-1; cdr3_nt: TGTGCCAGCAGTCCTCTCCCCGGGACAGGGTATGAGCAGTTCTTC; cdr3_aa: CASSPLPGTGYEQFF
clone_size: .; v_call: TRBV6-1; d_call: .; j_call: TRBJ1-5; cdr3_nt: TGTGCCAGCAGTGAATGGCTTCAGCCCCAGCATTTT; cdr3_aa: CASSEWLQPQHF
clone_size: .; v_call: TRBV9; d_call: .; j_call: TRBJ2-3; cdr3_nt: TGTGCCAGCAGCGTAAAGGACTCACAGATCACAGATACGCAGTATTTT; cdr3_aa: CASSVKDSQITDTQYF
clone_size: .; v_call: TRBV28; d_call: .; j_call: TRBJ1-4; cdr3_nt: TGTGCCAGCAGTATATCGGACAGCCATGAAAAACTGTTTTTT; cdr3_aa: CASSISDSHEKLFF
clone_size: .; v_call: TRBV4-1; d_call: TRBD1; j_call: TRBJ1-1; cdr3_nt: TGCGCCAGCAGCCGCGGAGACAGGGGGGGGGATGAAGCTTTCTTT; cdr3_aa: CASSRGDRGGDEAFF
clone_size: .; v_call: TRBV4-3; d_call: TRBD1; j_call: TRBJ2-7; cdr3_nt: TGCGCCAGCAGCACAGGACAGGGGGCGTACGAGCAGTACTTC; cdr3_aa: CASSTGQGAYEQYF
clone_size: .; v_call: TRBV27; d_call: TRBD2; j_call: TRBJ2-3; cdr3_nt: TGTGCCAGCAGTTCCTTTTTTGCGGGAGGCCCCACAGATACGCAGTATTTT; cdr3_aa: CASSSFFAGGPTDTQYF
clone_size: .; v_call: TRBV10-3; d_call: .; j_call: TRBJ2-3; cdr3_nt: TGTGCCATCAGCGCTTCGGCGGCAGCTGCAGATACGCAGTATTTT; cdr3_aa: CAISASAAAADTQYF
clone_size: few; v_call: TRBV12-3/TRBV12-4; d_call: .; j_call: TRBJ2-1; cdr3_nt: TGTGCCAGCAGTTTATCTTCAGGGGCGGCGCAGTTCTTC; cdr3_aa: CASSLSSGAAQFF
clone_size: .; v_call: TRBV19; d_call: .; j_call: TRBJ2-6; cdr3_nt: TGTGCCAGTAGGGATACCGACAGTCCTACCAACGTCCTGACTTTC; cdr3_aa: CASRDTDSPTNVLTF
clone_size: .; v_call: TRBV5-6; d_call: .; j_call: TRBJ1-5; cdr3_nt: TGTGCCAGCAGCTTGTGGCAGGGGAGCCAGCCCCAGCATTTT; cdr3_aa: CASSLWQGSQPQHF
clone_size: .; v_call: TRBV7-8; d_call: .; j_call: TRBJ1-2; cdr3_nt: TGTGCCAGCAGCTTCCCGGGAGCCTATGGCTACACCTTC; cdr3_aa: CASSFPGAYGYTF
clone_size: .; v_call: TRBV29-1; d_call: .; j_call: TRBJ2-2; cdr3_nt: TGCAGCCCAGGGGTTGACGGGGAGCTGTTTTTT; cdr3_aa: CSPGVDGELFF
clone_size: .; v_call: TRBV11-2; d_call: .; j_call: TRBJ2-1; cdr3_nt: TGTGCCAGCAGCGTCCTACTTTCGGGAATTGGTGAGCAGTTCTTC; cdr3_aa: CASSVLLSGIGEQFF
clone_size: .; v_call: TRBV19; d_call: TRBD1; j_call: TRBJ1-1; cdr3_nt: TGTGCCAGTAGTCTCAACACGGGGACAGGGAACACTGAAGCTTTCTTT; cdr3_aa: CASSLNTGTGNTEAFF
clone_size: .; v_call: TRBV5-6; d_call: TRBD1; j_call: TRBJ1-1; cdr3_nt: TGTGCCAGCAGCGGGACAGGGTGGGGGAACACTGAAGCTTTCTTT; cdr3_aa: CASSGTGWGNTEAFF
clone_size: .; v_call: TRBV6-5; d_call: .; j_call: TRBJ2-7; cdr3_nt: TGTGCCAGCACCAGAGGACTCTCCTCCGAGCAGTACTTC; cdr3_aa: CASTRGLSSEQYF
clone_size: .; v_call: TRBV7-8; d_call: TRBD1; j_call: TRBJ2-1; cdr3_nt: TGTGCCAGCAGCCCCCCTTTCCGGGACAGAGCTATTAGGAATGAGCAGTTCTTC; cdr3_aa: CASSPPFRDRAIRNEQFF
clone_size: .; v_call: TRBV5-1; d_call: TRBD1; j_call: TRBJ1-1; cdr3_nt: TGCGCCAGCAGGGTAGGACAGGGATCGAACACTGAAGCTTTCTTT; cdr3_aa: CASRVGQGSNTEAFF
clone_size: .; v_call: TRBV7-2; d_call: TRBD1; j_call: TRBJ1-2; cdr3_nt: TGTGCCAGCACGCTCGGCCAGGGGGCCCTCTATGGCTACACCTTC; cdr3_aa: CASTLGQGALYGYTF
clone_size: .; v_call: TRBV6-5; d_call: .; j_call: TRBJ1-1; cdr3_nt: TGTGCCAGCAGCCTGACAGAGAACACTGAAGCTTTCTTT; cdr3_aa: CASSLTENTEAFF
clone_size: .; v_call: TRBV9; d_call: .; j_call: TRBJ2-2; cdr3_nt: TGTGCCAGCAGCGCCCGAACCGCTGGGGCGGGGGCCACCGGGGAGCTGTTTTTT; cdr3_aa: CASSARTAGAGATGELFF
clone_size: .; v_call: TRBV7-2; d_call: .; j_call: TRBJ2-7; cdr3_nt: TGTGCCAGCAGCCCAGGACGGCTGGGAGCTCGAGAGCAGTACTTC; cdr3_aa: CASSPGRLGAREQYF
clone_size: .; v_call: TRBV28; d_call: .; j_call: TRBJ1-2; cdr3_nt: TGTGCCAGCAGTTTAAGTTCACAGGGAAAAGTGGACTATGGCTACACCTTC; cdr3_aa: CASSLSSQGKVDYGYTF
clone_size: .; v_call: TRBV7-2; d_call: TRBD1; j_call: TRBJ1-2; cdr3_nt: TGTGCCAGCAGCACCTCAAGGGGGGCAGGGGGCATTGGTGGCTACACCTTC; cdr3_aa: CASSTSRGAGGIGGYTF
clone_size: .; v_call: TRBV2; d_call: .; j_call: TRBJ2-7; cdr3_nt: TGTGCCAGCAGTGAATACACTAACCGAGCCTCCTACGAGCAGTACTTC; cdr3_aa: CASSEYTNRASYEQYF
clone_size: few; v_call: TRBV2; d_call: TRBD2; j_call: TRBJ2-2; cdr3_nt: TGTGCCAGCAGTGGAATGCGGGGGGGGACCGGGGAGCTGTTTTTT; cdr3_aa: CASSGMRGGTGELFF
clone_size: .; v_call: TRBV15; d_call: TRBD2; j_call: TRBJ2-2; cdr3_nt: TGTGCCACCAGCAGAGAACTAGCGTACCCCACCGGGGAGCTGTTTTTT; cdr3_aa: CATSRELAYPTGELFF
clone_size: .; v_call: TRBV2; d_call: .; j_call: TRBJ1-1; cdr3_nt: TGTGCCAGCACTTCAGGTCCTGGCACTGAAGCTTTCTTT; cdr3_aa: CASTSGPGTEAFF
clone_size: .; v_call: TRBV7-2; d_call: .; j_call: TRBJ2-7; cdr3_nt: TGTGCCAGCAGCCCACCGCCGGCTCCTAGCTCCTACGAGCAGTACTTC; cdr3_aa: CASSPPPAPSSYEQYF
clone_size: .; v_call: TRBV2; d_call: TRBD1; j_call: TRBJ1-3; cdr3_nt: TGTGCCAGCAGTGGTGACAGGGTCTCTGGAAACACCATATATTTT; cdr3_aa: CASSGDRVSGNTIYF
clone_size: .; v_call: TRBV6-4; d_call: .; j_call: TRBJ2-7; cdr3_nt: TGTGCCCGTCTGATGTGGGACCACCGGGGGTTGCAGTACTTC; cdr3_aa: CARLMWDHRGLQYF
clone_size: .; v_call: TRBV30; d_call: .; j_call: TRBJ1-2; cdr3_nt: TGTGCCTGGAGTGTACAGGACGGTGGCCCTGGCTACACCTTC; cdr3_aa: CAWSVQDGGPGYTF
clone_size: .; v_call: TRBV27; d_call: .; j_call: TRBJ2-2; cdr3_nt: TGTGCCAGCAGTGGGCCCGGGGGCACCGGGGAGCTGTTTTTT; cdr3_aa: CASSGPGGTGELFF